Below, 20 T cell receptor beta chains from the same sample are listed, as sequenced in a study of T-cell memory formation after mild COVID-19. From the 5' RACE reads, TCRdb called clonotypes with MiXCR, one entry per CDR3 protein. In the table there are hundreds of thousands of distinct CDR3 sequences, roughly 17% of which are singletons. The sample consisted of PBMCs or a T cell subset sorted from them (not recorded which). Receptors were obtained from an adult woman who had mild COVID-19 (a few samples of this study predate the infection). Cell type and time point are not known.

This clonotype was counted a few times. The chain has TRBV10-3 and TRBJ2-2; unclear D gene. Germline V gene data show CDR1 as ENHRY and CDR2 as SYGVKD. V lost 0 bases and J lost 2, with 4 bases in between. The CDR3 length is 14 residues. CDR3 sequence: CAISESVNTGELFF. Written as DNA, the CDR3 is TGTGCCATCAGTGAGTCGGTCAACACCGGGGAGCTGTTTTTT.

The chain is built from TRBV3-1 and TRBJ2-2, with D possibly TRBD2 on 6 matching bases. Germline-derived CDR1 and CDR2 are LGHDT and YNNKEL (reference sequence). The V gene lost 3 bases and the J gene lost 7 bases, with 21 bases spanning the gap. The CDR3 has 17 residues. The CDR3 region is CASSHTGSGRFVGELFF. The CDR3 DNA is TGTGCCAGCAGCCACACCGGGAGTGGGAGATTCGTCGGGGAGCTGTTTTTT.

The chain joins TRBV4-1 to TRBJ2-1; 13 bases line up with TRBD2. This CDR3 is 16 amino acids long. Trimming cost V 1 base and J 8 bases; bases outside gene matches: 5. Germline assignment: CDR1 MGHRA and CDR2 YSYEKL. The CDR3 DNA reads as TGCGCCAGCAGCCAAGTTAGGACTAGCGGGAGTGATGAGCAGTTCTTC. Translated, it gives CASSQVRTSGSDEQFF.

The rearrangement links TRBV4-2 to TRBJ2-1; D is perhaps TRBD1 (5 bases). The CDR3 sequence is 15 residues long. CDR1 LGHNA and CDR2 YNFKEQ come from the germline V gene. The ends were cut back, 2 bases at V and 2 bases at J, with 10 bases in the middle. The CDR3 spells CASSQRQLPYNEQFF. CDR3 coding DNA: TGTGCCAGCAGCCAAAGACAGCTTCCCTACAATGAGCAGTTCTTC.

The V gene is TRBV29-1, the J gene TRBJ2-2; TRBD1 agrees at 7 bases. The CDR3 runs to 11 residues. CDR1 and CDR2 (germline): SQVTM, ANQGSEA. V lost 7 bases and J lost 6; bases outside the gene matches: 2. Written as DNA, the CDR3 is TGCAGCGGGCAGGGGGCCGGGGAGCTGTTTTTT. Protein: CSGQGAGELFF.

The V and J genes are TRBV12-3 or TRBV12-4 and TRBJ2-3; 13 bases align to TRBD2. The V gene end was trimmed by 6 bases and the J gene end by 4 bases; junction bases not matched to a gene: 13. The CDR3 contains 18 residues. CDR3 residues: CASRAALGLAGESDTQYF. Written as DNA, the CDR3 is TGTGCCAGCAGGGCAGCCCTCGGACTAGCGGGAGAGTCAGATACGCAGTATTTT.

The chain carries TRBV7-2 and TRBJ2-2; 13 bases are shared with TRBD2. V trimming: 4 bases; J trimming: 7 bases; junction bases outside the gene matches: 9. CDR3 size: 17 residues. Germline V gives CDR1 SGHTA, CDR2 FQGNSA. CDR3 in DNA: TGTGCCAGCAGCTCCCGGGGACTAGCGGGAATGGGCGGGGAGCTGTTTTTT. Its protein is CASSSRGLAGMGGELFF.

The chain employs TRBV12-3 or TRBV12-4 and TRBJ2-5; 10 bases are shared with TRBD2. After removal of 5 bases from V and 3 bases from J, the junction contained 3 bases not matched to a gene. CDR3 length: 14 residues. The CDR3: CASSPSGSKETQYF. The DNA for the CDR3 is TGTGCCAGCAGTCCTAGCGGGAGTAAAGAGACCCAGTACTTC.

The V gene is TRBV7-3, the J gene TRBJ2-1, with D perhaps given as TRBD1 or TRBD2 (6 bases each). The V and J ends lost 1 base and 7 bases respectively, with 14 bases between them. CDR1 and CDR2 from the germline V gene are SGHTA and FQGTGA. CDR3 size: 15 residues. The CDR3 coding sequence is TGTGCCAGCAGCTTAATTGGGGGGCCCGATAATGAGCAGTTCTTC. Its translation: CASSLIGGPDNEQFF.

This chain links TRBV10-2 with TRBJ1-1, with D perhaps matching TRBD1 (5 bases). The germline gives CDR1 WSHSY, CDR2 SAAADI. V lost 6 bases and J 1 base, leaving 6 bases between the germline ends. The CDR3 length is 12 residues. The CDR3 DNA reads as TGCGCCAGCAGGGGGCCGAACACTGAAGCTTTCTTT. Its protein product is CASRGPNTEAFF.

This rearrangement joins TRBV10-3 to TRBJ2-7; 9 bases line up with TRBD1. This CDR3 region has 14 residues. Trimming removed 6 bases from V and 0 bases from J; junction bases left unmatched: 3. CDR1 and CDR2 (germline): ENHRY, SYGVKD. The CDR3, as DNA: TGTGCCATCAGCGACAGGGGGAACTCCTACGAGCAGTACTTC. It is translated as CAISDRGNSYEQYF.

This clonotype was seen more than once but under ten times. J is TRBJ1-1 and V is TRBV28; maybe TRBD1 (6 bases). CDR3 length: 13 amino acids. Trimming left V 6 bases short and J 1 base short, with 9 bases between. Looked up from germline, CDR1 is MDHEN and CDR2 is SYDVKM. The CDR3 DNA sequence: TGTGCCAGCAGAGAGACAGGGAACACTGAAGCTTTCTTT. It is translated as CASRETGNTEAFF.

The V gene is TRBV11-2, the J gene TRBJ2-3; 8 bases line up with TRBD1. Germline CDR1 reads SGHAT; CDR2 reads FQNNGV. V was clipped by 5 bases and J by 6 bases; unmatched bases: 13. CDR3 size: 16 residues. The CDR3 protein is CASSQGAGGITDTQYF. The DNA for the CDR3 is TGTGCCAGCAGCCAGGGGGCAGGGGGCATCACGGATACGCAGTATTTT.

This clonotype came up a few times. The chain uses TRBV4-1 and TRBJ2-5, with D possibly being TRBD1 (6 bases). The CDR3 has 14 residues. V dropped 2 bases and J dropped 0 bases, with 7 bases sitting between them. CDR1 and CDR2 (germline): MGHRA, YSYEKL. CDR3 protein: CASSQRTDQETQYF. Written as DNA, the CDR3 is TGCGCCAGCAGCCAACGGACAGACCAAGAGACCCAGTACTTC.

This clonotype was seen a few times. V and J are TRBV29-1 and TRBJ2-3; 11 bases line up with TRBD2. CDR3 size: 15 residues. V gave up 5 bases and J gave up 6 bases; unmatched junction bases: 10. Germline V gene sequence: CDR1 SQVTM, CDR2 ANQGSEA. The CDR3 bases are TGCAGCGTTTCACTAGCGGGGGTTACCTCGGATACGCAGTATTTT. Its translation is CSVSLAGVTSDTQYF.

This clonotype occurred a few times. The chain links TRBV7-9 to TRBJ2-7; 9 positions match TRBD1. CDR3 size: 15 residues. The germline V gene has CDR1 SEHNR and CDR2 FQNEAQ (reference sequence). V trimming: 2 bases; J trimming: 5 bases; junction bases outside the gene matches: 7. The CDR3 here is CASSLPGQGFHEQYF. DNA for the CDR3: TGTGCCAGCAGCTTACCGGGACAGGGCTTCCACGAGCAGTACTTC.

The table lists this clonotype with a few counts. The V and J genes are TRBV15 and TRBJ2-5; no definite D call. Per germline, CDR1 LNHNV and CDR2 YYDKDF (reference sequence). Trimming shortened V by 4 bases and J by 1 base, and 13 bases separated the two germline ends. This CDR3 spans 15 amino acids. The CDR3 DNA reads as TGTGCCACCAGCACGGGCCTGACCCCCCAAGAGACCCAGTACTTC. Protein product: CATSTGLTPQETQYF.

Only a few counts were recorded for this clonotype. The rearrangement uses TRBV12-3 or TRBV12-4 and TRBJ1-1, with 8 bases fitting TRBD1. V trimming: 5 bases; J trimming: 4 bases; junction bases outside the gene matches: 3. This CDR3 is 13 amino acids long. CDR3 coding DNA: TGTGCCAGCAGTCGGACAGGGTTCACTGAAGCTTTCTTT. This gives the protein CASSRTGFTEAFF.

This clonotype has just a few counts. The chain links TRBV20-1 to TRBJ2-1; no reliable D call. V was clipped by 6 bases and J by 5 bases, with 8 bases between them. The CDR3 spans 11 residues. Per the germline V gene, CDR1 is DFQATT and CDR2 is SNEGSKA (reference sequence). The CDR3, as DNA: TGCAGTGCCGGCGCTAACAATGAGCAGTTCTTC. Its protein is CSAGANNEQFF.

This CDR3 reads CASSQPTGSVPYEQYF. In DNA form, the CDR3 reads TGCGCCAGCAGCCAACCCACGGGTAGCGTGCCCTACGAGCAGTACTTC. The chain joins TRBV4-1 to TRBJ2-7; perhaps TRBD2 as D (5 bases). V dropped 2 bases and J dropped 2 bases, with 16 bases sitting between them. The CDR3 extends over 16 amino acids. Germline CDR1 is MGHRA and CDR2 is YSYEKL.